This T cell receptor (beta chain) derives from a study of blood T cells in healthy people across ages. Study observations and caveats: Donor CMV infection status was unknown, possibly confounding age-related changes in expanded clonotypes. Since the PBMCs were unsorted, naive and antigen-experienced cells could not be conclusively compared. More naive CD4+ cells and higher diversity marked long-lived donors relative to aged donors.

Germline CDR1 and CDR2: DFQATT and SNEGSKA (reference sequence). V lost 3 bases to trimming and J lost 7 bases, with 12 bases between them. The CDR3 totals 13 residues. Together with a sample-barcoded 5' primer, a J-beta primer mix was included in a second PCR lasting roughly 6 to 12 cycles. In TCRdb, the 5' RACE reads were re-called with MiXCR into one record per CDR3 protein. The table has about 1,400,000 distinct CDR3 sequences, roughly 60% seen once. A remark on this clonotype: Its antigen is as yet unknown.

The extraction recovered at least 5.5 micrograms of total RNA per sample. The chain has TRBV20-1 and TRBJ2-2; D is undetermined. Sequencing was performed on blood. This TCR derives from a man aged 18-30 years in good health. This chain's CDR3 is CSASPTYGGELFF. CDR3 coding DNA: TGCAGTGCTAGCCCTACTTACGGCGGGGAGCTGTTTTTT.